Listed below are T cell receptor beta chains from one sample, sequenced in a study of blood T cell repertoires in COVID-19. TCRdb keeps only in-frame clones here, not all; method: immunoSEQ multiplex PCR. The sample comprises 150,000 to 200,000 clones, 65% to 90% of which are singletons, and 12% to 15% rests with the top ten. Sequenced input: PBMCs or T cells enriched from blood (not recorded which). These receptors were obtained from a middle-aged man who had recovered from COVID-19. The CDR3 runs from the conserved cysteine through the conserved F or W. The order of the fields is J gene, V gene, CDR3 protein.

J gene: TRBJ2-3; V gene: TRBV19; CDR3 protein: CASSILAGVPGDTQYF
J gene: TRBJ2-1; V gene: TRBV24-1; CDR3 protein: CATSGTSGVFDEQFF
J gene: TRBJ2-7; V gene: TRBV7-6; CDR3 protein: CASSLVGDTNYEQYF
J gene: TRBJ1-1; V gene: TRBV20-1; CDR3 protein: CSARDSPEAFF
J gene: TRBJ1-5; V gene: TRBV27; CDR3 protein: CASSLLAGNQPQHF
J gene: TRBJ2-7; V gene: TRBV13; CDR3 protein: CASRFLAGTGALEQYF
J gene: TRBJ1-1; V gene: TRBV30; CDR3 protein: CAWSVTENTEAFF
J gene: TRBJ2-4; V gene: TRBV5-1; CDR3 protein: CASSLRQGAAKNIQYF
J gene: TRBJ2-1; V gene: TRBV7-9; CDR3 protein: CASSLMDSFNEQFF
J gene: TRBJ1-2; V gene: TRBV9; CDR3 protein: CASSLPGGFYGYTF
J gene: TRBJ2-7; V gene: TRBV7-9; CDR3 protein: CASSSPSFGTGPYEQYF
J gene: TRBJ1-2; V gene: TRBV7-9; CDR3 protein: CASSSIHTGVLYGYTF
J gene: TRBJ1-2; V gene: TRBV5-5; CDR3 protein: CASSLETRGFHGYTF
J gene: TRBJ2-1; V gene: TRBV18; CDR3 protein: CASSPQLAGASYNEQFF
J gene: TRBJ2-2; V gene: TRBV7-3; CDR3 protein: CASSAFLNTGELFF
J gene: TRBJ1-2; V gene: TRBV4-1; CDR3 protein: CASSQETVGYTF
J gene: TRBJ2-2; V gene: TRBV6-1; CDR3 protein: CASSEGTGQYTGELFF
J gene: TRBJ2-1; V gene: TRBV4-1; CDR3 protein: CASSFRQGSYNEQFF
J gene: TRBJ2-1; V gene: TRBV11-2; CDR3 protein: CASSSGGYNEQFF
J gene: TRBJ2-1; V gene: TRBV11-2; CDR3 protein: CASSLLGGGNEQFF
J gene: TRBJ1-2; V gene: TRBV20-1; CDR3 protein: CGGQGFEGYTF
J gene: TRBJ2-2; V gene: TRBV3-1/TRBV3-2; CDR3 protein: CASSLGGPGELFF
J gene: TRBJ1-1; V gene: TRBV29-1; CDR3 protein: CSVGETANTEAFF
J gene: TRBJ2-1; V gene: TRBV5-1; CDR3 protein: CASRPTLTGWDEQFF
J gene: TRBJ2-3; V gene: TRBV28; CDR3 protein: CASRSGGGTDTQYF
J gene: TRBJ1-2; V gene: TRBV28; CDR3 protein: CASSSNYGYTF
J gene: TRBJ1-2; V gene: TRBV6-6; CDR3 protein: CASSYSSLGGDGYTF
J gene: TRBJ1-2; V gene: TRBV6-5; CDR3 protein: CASSSALTGAGYGYTF
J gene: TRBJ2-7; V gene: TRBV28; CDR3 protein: CASNVPTGDSYEQYF
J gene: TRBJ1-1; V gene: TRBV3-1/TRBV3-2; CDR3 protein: CASSQFMTGARTEAFF
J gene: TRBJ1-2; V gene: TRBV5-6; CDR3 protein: CASSLPQGRINYGYTF
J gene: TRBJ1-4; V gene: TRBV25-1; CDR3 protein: CASSPTDTHEKLFF
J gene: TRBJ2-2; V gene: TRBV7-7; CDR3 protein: CASTVTSGGNGGELFF
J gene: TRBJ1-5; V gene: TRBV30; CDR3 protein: CAWSVDKVYNQPQHF
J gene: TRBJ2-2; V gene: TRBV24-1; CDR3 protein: CATSDPPGAVALNTGELFF
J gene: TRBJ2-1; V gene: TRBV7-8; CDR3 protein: CASSLARANEQFF
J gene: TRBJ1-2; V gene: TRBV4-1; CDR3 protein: CASSQRGGYGYTF
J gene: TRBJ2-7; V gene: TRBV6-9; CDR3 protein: CASSLPYRYEQYF
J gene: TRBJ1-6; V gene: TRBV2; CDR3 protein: CAITGSSYNSPLHF
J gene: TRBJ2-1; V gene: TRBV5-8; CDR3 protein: CASSTYNEQFF
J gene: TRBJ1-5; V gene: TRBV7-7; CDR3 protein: CASSLFTTPYSNQPQHF
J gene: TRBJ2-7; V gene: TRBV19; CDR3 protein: CASSIRPPIIAGLVDYEQYF
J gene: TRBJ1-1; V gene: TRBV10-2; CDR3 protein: CASSPTGTGGEAFF
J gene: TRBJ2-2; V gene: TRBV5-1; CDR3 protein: CASSLELAGGNTGELFF
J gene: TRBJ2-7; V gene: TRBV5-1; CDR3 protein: CASSSQGVPYEQYF
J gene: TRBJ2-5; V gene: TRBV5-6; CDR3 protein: CASSSRRGQETQYF
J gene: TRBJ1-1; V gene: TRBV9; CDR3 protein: CASSNHHMNTEAFF
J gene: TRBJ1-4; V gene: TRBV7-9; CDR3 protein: CASSDQGWGEKLFF
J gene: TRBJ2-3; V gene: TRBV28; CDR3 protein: CASRDGTSGTTTDTQYF
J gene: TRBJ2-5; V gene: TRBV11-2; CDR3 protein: CASSSAQGSLQTQYF
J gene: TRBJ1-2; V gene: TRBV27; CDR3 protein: CASTRGGGYGYTF
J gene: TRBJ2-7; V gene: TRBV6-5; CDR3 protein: CASSYPLGQGAYEQYF
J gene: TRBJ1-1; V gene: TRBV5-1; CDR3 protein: CASSLAWDRGLAEAFF
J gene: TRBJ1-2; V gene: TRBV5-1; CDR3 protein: CASSLNGAQGYTF
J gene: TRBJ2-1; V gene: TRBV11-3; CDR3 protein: CASSLGRNYNEQFF
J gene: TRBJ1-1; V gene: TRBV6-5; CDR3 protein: CASSSRGITNTEAFF
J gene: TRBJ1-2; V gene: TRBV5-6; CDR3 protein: CASTPDTNYGYTF
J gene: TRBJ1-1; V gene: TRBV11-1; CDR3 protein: CASSLGQNTEAFF